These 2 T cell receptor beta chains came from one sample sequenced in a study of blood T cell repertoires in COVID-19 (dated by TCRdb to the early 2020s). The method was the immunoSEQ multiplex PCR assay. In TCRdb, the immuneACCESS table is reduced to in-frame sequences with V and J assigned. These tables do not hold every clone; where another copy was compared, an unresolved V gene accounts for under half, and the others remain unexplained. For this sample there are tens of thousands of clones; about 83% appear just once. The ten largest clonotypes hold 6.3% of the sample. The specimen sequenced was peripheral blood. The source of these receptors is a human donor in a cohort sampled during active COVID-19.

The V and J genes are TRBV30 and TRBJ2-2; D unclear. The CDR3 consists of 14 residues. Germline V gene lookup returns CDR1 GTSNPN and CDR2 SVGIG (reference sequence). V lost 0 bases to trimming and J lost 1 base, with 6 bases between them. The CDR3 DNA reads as TGTGCCTGGAGTGTACTCCGGAACACCGGGGAGCTGTTTTTT. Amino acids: CAWSVLRNTGELFF.

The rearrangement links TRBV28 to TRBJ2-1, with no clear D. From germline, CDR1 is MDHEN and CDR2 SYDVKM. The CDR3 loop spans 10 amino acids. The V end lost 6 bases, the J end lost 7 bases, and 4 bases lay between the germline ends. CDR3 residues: CASSFNEQFF. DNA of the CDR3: TGTGCCAGCAGCTTTAATGAGCAGTTCTTC.